These 24 T cell receptor beta chains were sequenced from one sample in a study of a mutant IDH1 vaccine in newly diagnosed glioma. No antigen is known for these receptors. Time point specified: week 35, safety follow-up. Every vaccination contained 300 ug of the mutant IDH1 20-mer peptide and was paired with topical imiquimod. Sequenced by immunoSEQ multiplex PCR; TCRdb stores in-frame clones only, minus some. In the table there are roughly 60,000 clones, 81% of which are singletons. This specimen consisted of PBMCs, obtained from a glioma patient whose treatment included an IDH1 peptide vaccine. These receptors were collected from a man aged 40-50 years with glioma.

V and J are TRBV7-9 and TRBJ2-7; TRBD1 might be the D (6 bases). The CDR3 covers 14 residues. V lost 3 bases, J lost 10 bases, and 19 bases lay in between. Germline V CDR1 and CDR2: SEHNR, FQNEAQ (reference sequence). The CDR3 DNA sequence: TGTGCCAGCAGCTTCCCCGAGGGGGTATCGGAACAGTACTTC. As protein: CASSFPEGVSEQYF.

This clone was observed a handful of times. The chain recombines TRBV4-2 with TRBJ1-2; D is uncertain. Looked up from germline, CDR1 is LGHNA and CDR2 is YNFKEQ. The CDR3 totals 15 residues. Deletions cut 0 bases from V and 8 bases from J, with 16 bases between. The CDR3 DNA sequence: TGTGCCAGCAGCCAAGATCCAGTAGGGCCGTGGGGCTACACCTTC. Residues: CASSQDPVGPWGYTF.

This rearrangement joins TRBV4-3 to TRBJ1-1, with D hard to call. CDR3 length: 15 amino acids. Looked up from germline, CDR1 is LGHNA and CDR2 is YSLEER. Trimming pared 0 bases from V and 2 bases from J, leaving 10 bases between. DNA of the CDR3: TGCGCCAGCAGCCAAGATGGTAGGGTTAACACTGAAGCTTTCTTT. Protein product: CASSQDGRVNTEAFF.

This clone was picked up a small number of times. The chain employs TRBV19 and TRBJ1-1; no clear D. Between the trimmed V and J ends, which lost 6 bases and 3 bases, there was a span of 14 bases. This CDR3 has 14 amino acids. The germline V gene has CDR1 LNHDA and CDR2 SQIVND (reference sequence). The CDR3 DNA reads TGTGCCAGTAGCCCAGGATGGGTGGACACTGAAGCTTTCTTT. This sequence encodes CASSPGWVDTEAFF.

This chain connects TRBV7-2 to TRBJ2-5, with TRBD1 matching over 8 bases. Germline CDR1 reads SGHTA; CDR2 reads FQGNSA. With V trimmed by 2 bases and J by 2 bases, 13 bases remained unmatched. The CDR3 is 18 amino acids. CDR3 sequence reads: CASSLLDLGTGQQETQYF. The CDR3 coding sequence is TGTGCCAGCAGCTTACTGGACTTAGGGACAGGCCAGCAAGAGACCCAGTACTTC.

The chain uses TRBV10-3 and TRBJ2-5, with a possible D match to TRBD1 (5 bases). Trimming left V 7 bases short and J 3 bases short, with 18 bases between. Germline assignment: CDR1 ENHRY and CDR2 SYGVKD. This CDR3 has 15 residues. The CDR3 sequence is CAIKRTALGEETQYF. The CDR3 coding sequence is TGTGCCATCAAGCGTACAGCCCTAGGGGAAGAGACCCAGTACTTC.

The chain combines TRBV11-3 with TRBJ2-7, with TRBD1 matching over 10 bases. J lost 6 bases, V lost 5 bases, and 4 bases had no gene match. CDR1 and CDR2 (germline): SGHNT, YENEEA. The CDR3 is 13 residues long. The CDR3 DNA reads as TGTGCCAGCAGCCGGACAGGGGGGACCGAGCAGTACTTC. Protein sequence: CASSRTGGTEQYF.

The chain recombines TRBV2 with TRBJ1-2, with no clear D. V lost 3 bases to trimming and J lost 4 bases, with 3 bases between them. Germline loops: CDR1 SNHLY, CDR2 FYNNEI. The CDR3 covers 11 residues. The CDR3, as DNA: TGTGCCAGCAGTGATAGCTATGGCTACACCTTC. This sequence encodes CASSDSYGYTF.

The genes are TRBV30 and TRBJ1-5; D is possibly TRBD1 (6 bases). CDR1 and CDR2 (germline): GTSNPN, SVGIG (reference sequence). The CDR3 is made up of 13 amino acids. V was trimmed by 3 bases and J by 1 base, leaving 7 bases between them. The chain's CDR3 is CAWSGQSNQPQHF. The CDR3 DNA sequence: TGTGCCTGGAGCGGACAGAGCAATCAGCCCCAGCATTTT.

The chain is built from TRBV7-2 and TRBJ1-4; TRBD1 agrees at 9 bases. With 6 bases clipped from V and 4 bases from J, the junction kept 3 bases outside the gene matches. Germline V gene sequence: CDR1 SGHTA, CDR2 FQGNSA. The CDR3 is 14 residues long. The CDR3 sequence: CASRRTGDNEKLFF. CDR3 in DNA: TGTGCCAGCAGACGGACAGGGGATAATGAAAAACTGTTTTTT. The full variable domain, in which reference TRBV7-2 and TRBJ1-4 provide the parts outside the CDR3, is GAGVSQSPSNKVTEKGKDVELRCDPISGHTALYWYRQSLGQGLEFLIYFQGNSAPDKSGLPSDRFSAERTGGSVSTLTIQRTQQEDSAVYLCASRRTGDNEKLFFGSGTQLSVL.

The genes are TRBV4-2 and TRBJ1-5; a weak D match, TRBD1 (5 bases). The V and J ends lost 1 base and 4 bases respectively, with 8 bases between them. The CDR3 spans 14 residues. CDR1 is LGHNA, CDR2 YNFKEQ, per germline. CDR3 bases: TGTGCCAGCAGCCAAGCCGGGGGTAATCAGCCCCAGCATTTT. Protein product: CASSQAGGNQPQHF.

The V gene is TRBV27, the J gene TRBJ1-2, with D unresolved. CDR1 is MNHEY, CDR2 SMNVEV, per germline (reference sequence). Trimming left V 2 bases short and J 4 bases short, with 8 bases between. The CDR3 totals 13 residues. The CDR3 DNA sequence: TGTGCCAGCAGTTTAGCGGGCGTCTATGGCTACACCTTC. Protein product: CASSLAGVYGYTF.

This chain links TRBV7-2 with TRBJ1-5, with TRBD1 matching over 7 bases. The CDR3 is 15 residues long. Germline CDR1 is SGHTA and CDR2 is FQGNSA. After removal of 5 bases from V and 4 bases from J, the junction contained 8 bases not matched to a gene. The CDR3 spells CASSNRQGPNQPQHF. CDR3 in DNA: TGTGCCAGCAGCAATAGACAGGGACCTAATCAGCCCCAGCATTTT.

This clone came up once. The chain has TRBV7-2 and TRBJ2-3, with 9 bases lining up with TRBD2. V dropped 0 bases and J dropped 7; count of bases not matched to a gene: 5. Germline CDR1 SGHTA, CDR2 FQGNSA. The CDR3 consists of 15 residues. CDR3 bases: TGTGCCAGCAGCTTAGCGGCGGGGGGGCCGAATACGCAGTATTTT. Its protein is CASSLAAGGPNTQYF.

This chain links TRBV4-2 with TRBJ2-1, with TRBD2 matching 10 bases. Germline V lookup: CDR1 LGHNA, CDR2 YNFKEQ. The V and J ends lost 1 base and 6 bases, in that order; junction bases with no gene match: 6. CDR3 length equals 16 residues. This chain's CDR3 is CASSQAPGLATNEQFF. In DNA, the CDR3 is TGTGCCAGCAGCCAAGCCCCGGGACTAGCGACCAATGAGCAGTTCTTC.

This chain connects TRBV30 to TRBJ1-5, with 8 bases fitting TRBD1. Trimming removed 2 bases from V and 7 bases from J; junction bases left unmatched: 10. This CDR3 comprises 15 residues. Per the germline V gene, CDR1 is GTSNPN and CDR2 is SVGIG (reference sequence). The CDR3 region is CAWSPTGTGGQPQHF. Written as DNA, the CDR3 is TGTGCCTGGAGTCCCACTGGAACAGGGGGACAGCCCCAGCATTTT.

V usage is TRBV4-3 and J usage is TRBJ2-7; D may correspond to TRBD1 or TRBD2 (6 bases each). CDR1 and CDR2 from the germline V gene are LGHNA and YSLEER. The CDR3 runs to 15 residues. V was shortened by 1 base and J by 5 bases, with 15 bases between the two germline ends. The CDR3 loop is CASSQVRRGVHEQYF. The DNA for the CDR3 is TGCGCCAGCAGCCAAGTAAGAAGGGGGGTCCACGAGCAGTACTTC.

This clone has more than one count but fewer than ten. The chain is built from TRBV4-2 and TRBJ1-1; no clear D gene. The germline CDR1 and CDR2 sequences are LGHNA and YNFKEQ. The CDR3 has 12 amino acids. The ends were cut back, 0 bases at V and 6 bases at J, with 5 bases in the middle. The CDR3 region is CASSQDGAEAFF. The CDR3, as DNA: TGTGCCAGCAGCCAAGATGGCGCTGAAGCTTTCTTT.

This sequence joins TRBV30 and TRBJ2-5, with 7 bases lining up with TRBD1. The J call is uncertain, as TRBJ2-7 better fits the DNA end. Per the germline V gene, CDR1 is GTSNPN and CDR2 is SVGIG (reference sequence). There are 12 residues in the CDR3. This CDR3 is CAWKTGPYEQYF. The CDR3 DNA is TGTGCCTGGAAGACAGGGCCCTACGAGCAGTACTTC.

The rearrangement joins TRBV10-3 to TRBJ2-7; D gene unclear. Looked up from germline, CDR1 is ENHRY and CDR2 is SYGVKD. The CDR3 consists of 12 residues. Trimming took 10 bases from V and 0 from J, leaving 10 bases between them. The CDR3 bases are TGTGCCACTAGAGGCAGCTCCTACGAGCAGTACTTC. Protein product: CATRGSSYEQYF.

This clone has just one count. The rearrangement uses TRBV30 and TRBJ2-2; 9 nucleotides match TRBD2. This CDR3 has 16 residues. V was pared by 4 bases and J by 1 base, with 7 bases of the junction left unmatched. CDR1 and CDR2 (germline): GTSNPN, SVGIG (reference sequence). CDR3 protein: CAWKQREVGNTGELFF. In DNA form, the CDR3 reads TGTGCCTGGAAGCAGCGGGAGGTTGGGAACACCGGGGAGCTGTTTTTT.

The chain carries TRBV7-2 and TRBJ1-4, with D possibly being TRBD1 (5 bases). Germline CDR1 reads SGHTA; CDR2 reads FQGNSA. V gave up 4 bases and J gave up 5 bases, with 14 bases separating them. CDR3 length: 15 amino acids. The CDR3 is CASSSISGLNEKLFF. CDR3 nucleotide sequence: TGTGCCAGCAGCTCGATTTCAGGGCTAAATGAAAAACTGTTTTTT.

V gene TRBV27 combines with J gene TRBJ2-1; D may be TRBD1 or TRBD2 (5 bases each). The CDR3 runs 15 residues. The germline gives CDR1 MNHEY, CDR2 SMNVEV (reference sequence). V gave up 4 bases and J gave up 8 bases, with 18 bases separating them. CDR3 DNA: TGTGCCAGCAGTTCCCTGGGGCTTGGGGACGATGAGCAGTTCTTC. Translation: CASSSLGLGDDEQFF.

A single count supports this clone. This chain joins TRBV30 and TRBJ2-2; 10 nucleotides match TRBD1. The CDR3 is 16 amino acids. The ends lost 2 bases at V and 6 bases at J; junction bases unmatched: 9. Germline loops: CDR1 GTSNPN, CDR2 SVGIG (reference sequence). CDR3 bases: TGTGCCTGGAGTTCTCACGGGACAGGGGCCCCCGGGGAGCTGTTTTTT. Its translation: CAWSSHGTGAPGELFF. The full variable domain, with the rest looked up from reference TRBV30 and TRBJ2-2, is SQTIHQWPATLVQPVGSPLSLECTVEGTSNPNLYWYRQAAGRGLQLLFYSVGIGQISSEVPQNLSASRPQDRQFILSSKKLLLSDSGFYLCAWSSHGTGAPGELFFGEGSRLTVL.